Sequencing of this T cell receptor beta chain was carried out in a study of shared clonotypes between healthy human individuals (dated by TCRdb to 2018 to 2021). With respect to the entire study: The cohort included a few men and a couple of women between 18 and 49 years of age. For each donor, CD4 naive and CD4 memory were each run on three plates, CD8 naive on two plates, and CD8 memory on one plate. Blood TCR repertoires of five healthy adults were deeply sequenced to estimate repertoire size and the extent of clonotype sharing between individuals. To increase sequencing depth and limit assay-specific biases, different laboratories used diverse techniques to prepare libraries and sequence TCR repertoires. Between about 0.94 and 8.9 billion PBMCs per donor were obtained by leukapheresis.

The study at large found these results: Incomplete sequencing was indicated by rarefaction of sorted-subset datasets, despite the large sequencing depth. Because the study included a small number of donors, the genetic and exposure-history diversity represented was limited. When four donors were compared, the shared fraction of clonotypes was about 5% for naive CD4, about 4% for naive CD8, roughly 2.5% for memory CD4, and about 0.36% for memory CD8. Clonotypes shared by all four sorted-subset donors showed higher generation probabilities than non-shared clonotypes. Sampling was restricted to blood, and TCR repertoires in tissue are likely to differ from TCR repertoires in blood. Pairwise subsampling indicated that sequencing depth was expected to affect the degree of clonotype sharing among donors. Larger estimated clonotype richness was generally found for naive subsets than for memory subsets.

Looking up the germline V gene yields CDR1 KGHSH and CDR2 LQKENI. The CDR3 goes from the cysteine to the phenylalanine over 13 residues. Kept here is only the CDR3 DNA, which spans 39 bases and is read in frame from base 1. V sheds 2 bases and J sheds 4 bases, leaving 5 bases between their ends. As to this clone: There is no known antigen for this receptor. It has no much larger one-base neighbor in the sample; base qualities were not kept.

Using the deep immunoSEQ assay, multiplex PCR amplified TCR CDR3 regions from genomic DNA. For each cell subset, the extracted genomic DNA was distributed evenly across all wells of several immunoSEQ 96-well plates, and each plate served as one replicate. For sorted subsets, approximately 210 ng of genomic DNA, equivalent to tens of thousands of T cell genomes, went into each replicate PCR. Purified libraries were measured with a Qubit 3.0 fluorometer, size-checked on a Bioanalyzer 2100, and measured again with the KAPA Library Quantification kit. Each immunoSEQ 96-well plate was sequenced on its own single-read 150-cycle Illumina NextSeq 550 flow cell. Concerning the study's data processing: The immunoSEQ output contained only junctional sequences without quality scores, so filtering could not match that applied to full-length reads. Sequences were annotated with PyIR, a Python wrapper for IgBLAST v1.9, and V/J genes and CDR3 were assigned using IMGT germline references. Reads were removed for weak V/J assignments (E-value above 1e-6), missing CDR3, stop codons, out-of-frame junctions, or ambiguous translated residues. V3J clonotypes were defined as sequences sharing the same inferred V gene, J gene, and CDR3 amino acid sequence. To compute the percentage overlap between repertoires, the number of shared unique clonotypes was divided by the size of the smaller repertoire. Richness of each repertoire was evaluated using RTK rarefaction, the Chao1 estimator, and Recon v2.1 estimates of unobserved clonotypes. OLGA was used to compute generation probabilities for all TCRbeta clonotypes that the gDNA method yielded from four donors. TCRdb provides this immuneACCESS table in a form limited to in-frame rearrangements. Some clones are lacking; in checked studies, under half of them reflect an unresolved V gene, and why the rest are absent is not known. That table is the source of V, J and clone size, and D and trimming were worked out from the DNA. The sample yields 900,000 to 1,200,000 clones; approximately 80% were counted once. Jointly, the top ten make up roughly 0.62% of the sample.

Donors were healthy HIV-negative adults with no recently reported acute infections or vaccinations. Every donor was a Caucasian adult living in Nashville, Tennessee, USA. CD4+ T cells were enriched through magnetic negative selection, after which naive cells were positively selected on CD45RA and the remaining negative fraction served as the memory subset. Blood was collected by leukapheresis, and PBMCs were isolated by Ficoll-Histopaque density gradient centrifugation and then cryopreserved in liquid nitrogen vapor phase. Analytical flow cytometry was used to check the purity and quantity of every magnetically sorted T cell population. Genomic DNA was isolated from each sorted fraction and quantified by UV absorbance on a Nanodrop 2000c.

Here the chain combines TRBV18 and TRBJ1-4; TRBD1 might be the D gene, on 5 matching bases. Material: memory CD4+ T cells from PBMCs. Per the publication, the cell subset or site label means: CD45RA-negative fraction. The TCR sequence derives from a man aged 18-30 years in good health. Some clones in this sample may be carry-over from other donors' samples. DNA sequence: TGTGCCAGCTCACCAAGGGGTAATGAAAAACTGTTTTTT. Its translation is CASSPRGNEKLFF.